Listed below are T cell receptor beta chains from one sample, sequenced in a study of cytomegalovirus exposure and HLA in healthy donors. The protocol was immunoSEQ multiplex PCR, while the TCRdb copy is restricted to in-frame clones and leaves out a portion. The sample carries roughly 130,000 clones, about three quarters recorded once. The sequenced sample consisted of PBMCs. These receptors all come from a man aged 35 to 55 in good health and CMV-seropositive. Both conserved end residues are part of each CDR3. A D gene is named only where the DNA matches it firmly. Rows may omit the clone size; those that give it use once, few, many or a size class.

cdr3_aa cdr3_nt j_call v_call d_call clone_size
CASSQDMVARQETQYF TGCGCCAGCAGCCAAGATATGGTAGCCCGCCAAGAGACCCAGTACTTC TRBJ2-5 TRBV4-1 NA once
CASSANNRAYNSPLHF TGTGCCAGCAGTGCAAATAACAGGGCGTATAATTCACCCCTCCACTTT TRBJ1-6 TRBV25-1 NA once
CASSDRGGGGWGNEQFF TGTGCCAGCAGCGACAGAGGCGGCGGGGGGTGGGGTAATGAGCAGTTCTTC TRBJ2-1 TRBV9 TRBD2 NA
CASSMRREGGYTF TGTGCCAGTAGTATGCGCAGGGAAGGAGGCTACACCTTC TRBJ1-2 TRBV19 NA NA
CASSSNSYEQYF TGTGCCAGCTCATCCAATTCCTACGAGCAGTACTTC TRBJ2-7 TRBV18 NA NA
CASSLATVLKPYEQYF TGTGCCAGCAGCTTAGCCACAGTCCTAAAACCCTACGAGCAGTACTTC TRBJ2-7 TRBV11-2 NA few
CSSSPLGGATNEKLFF TGTTCCAGCAGCCCCCTGGGAGGGGCAACTAATGAAAAACTGTTTTTT TRBJ1-4 TRBV7-9 NA NA
CASSLQGRDYEQYF TGTGCCAGCAGCTTACAGGGGAGGGACTACGAGCAGTACTTC TRBJ2-7 TRBV7-9 NA once
CASSLGQMNTEAFF TGTGCCAGCAGCTTAGGGCAGATGAACACTGAAGCTTTCTTT TRBJ1-1 TRBV7-2 NA NA
CATSRGGLPNTEAFF TGTGCCACCAGCAGAGGGGGGCTCCCGAACACTGAAGCTTTCTTT TRBJ1-1 TRBV15 NA NA
CASSGRGHLTDTQYF TGTGCCAGCAGCGGGCGAGGGCACCTCACAGATACGCAGTATTTT TRBJ2-3 TRBV9 NA NA
CAWSVQGMGEQYF TGTGCCTGGAGTGTACAGGGGATGGGCGAGCAGTACTTC TRBJ2-7 TRBV30 TRBD1 NA
CASSLVPFGEQFF TGTGCCAGCAGCTTAGTACCGTTCGGTGAGCAGTTCTTC TRBJ2-1 TRBV11-2 NA NA
CASSLVEYDRADQPQHF TGTGCCAGCAGCTTGGTGGAGTATGACAGGGCGGATCAGCCCCAGCATTTT TRBJ1-5 TRBV5-5 TRBD1 NA
CASRTSGRNEQFF TGTGCCAGCCGGACTAGCGGGAGGAATGAGCAGTTCTTC TRBJ2-1 TRBV28 TRBD2 NA
CASSASGRDEQYF TGTGCCAGCAGCGCTAGCGGGAGAGACGAGCAGTACTTC TRBJ2-7 TRBV9 TRBD2 NA
CASSKALLISGIMNTEAFF TGTGCCAGCAGCAAAGCGCTTCTGATTAGCGGAATAATGAACACTGAAGCTTTCTTT TRBJ1-1 TRBV21-1 NA NA
CASRLAPSSYNEQFF TGTGCCAGCAGGCTAGCGCCCAGCTCCTACAATGAGCAGTTCTTC TRBJ2-1 TRBV6-6 NA once
CASSPTLWGGRASDTQYF TGTGCCAGTAGTCCTACCCTCTGGGGCGGGAGGGCCTCAGATACGCAGTATTTT TRBJ2-3 TRBV19 TRBD2 few
CASSLSKQVYGYTF TGTGCCAGCAGTTTAAGTAAGCAAGTCTATGGCTACACCTTC TRBJ1-2 TRBV28 NA NA
CASSLETGGGSYGYTF TGTGCCAGCAGCTTAGAAACAGGGGGCGGGAGCTATGGCTACACCTTC TRBJ1-2 TRBV7-2 TRBD1 NA
CASSLKEVGYGYTF TGTGCCAGCAGCTTGAAGGAGGTTGGCTATGGCTACACCTTC TRBJ1-2 TRBV5-4 NA NA
CASSRGTGGYEQYF TGTGCCAGCAGCCGAGGGACAGGGGGCTACGAGCAGTACTTC TRBJ2-7 TRBV4-2 TRBD1 NA
CATSRRTAITNTEAFF TGTGCCACCAGCAGAAGGACAGCGATAACTAACACTGAAGCTTTCTTT TRBJ1-1 TRBV15 NA NA
CASSGWGQTSGNTIYF TGTGCCAGCAGCGGCTGGGGACAGACCTCTGGAAACACCATATATTTT TRBJ1-3 TRBV9 TRBD1 NA
CAISPGQDNSPLHF TGTGCCATCAGTCCGGGACAGGATAATTCACCCCTCCACTTT TRBJ1-6 TRBV10-3 TRBD1 NA
CASSLPGGNQPQHF TGTGCCAGCAGCTTACCAGGGGGGAATCAGCCCCAGCATTTT TRBJ1-5 TRBV13 TRBD1 NA
CASSPGGNEQFF TGTGCCAGCAGTCCAGGGGGCAATGAGCAGTTCTTC TRBJ2-1 TRBV25-1 TRBD1 NA
CASSLASGWTSGKDTQYF TGTGCCAGCAGCTTGGCCTCGGGGTGGACTAGCGGGAAAGATACGCAGTATTTT TRBJ2-3 TRBV5-6 TRBD2 few
CASSPGGTADTQYF TGCGCCAGCAGCCCGGGGGGGACGGCAGATACGCAGTATTTT TRBJ2-3 TRBV5-1 TRBD2 NA
CASSPGGMHTGELFF TGTGCCAGCTCACCAGGGGGCATGCACACCGGGGAGCTGTTTTTT TRBJ2-2 TRBV18 NA few
CASSRHTGATEAFF TGTGCCAGCAGCCGGCATACAGGGGCCACTGAAGCTTTCTTT TRBJ1-1 TRBV14 TRBD1 NA
CASSLGSLRGYTF TGTGCCAGCAGCTTGGGGTCCCTTCGGGGCTACACCTTC TRBJ1-2 TRBV5-4 NA NA
CASSLEGDAYNEQFF TGTGCCAGCAGCTTAGAAGGGGATGCCTACAATGAGCAGTTCTTC TRBJ2-1 TRBV7-2 NA NA
CASSRWDRGREAFF TGTGCCAGCAGCCGATGGGACAGGGGGCGTGAAGCTTTCTTT TRBJ1-1 TRBV5-4 TRBD1 NA